This T cell receptor beta chain emerged from a study of T cells in localized non-small cell lung cancer. Study results and caveats: Tumor trailed uninvolved adjacent lung in T cell clonality, which peaked there.

Remarks on this clone: Its antigen is not known.

The CDR3 extends over 14 amino acids. CDR1 and CDR2 (germline): MNHGY, SAAAGT. Losses at the gene ends were 5 bases for V and 0 bases for J; bases not matched to a gene: 2. The repertoire was sequenced with immunoSEQ multiplex PCR; TCRdb's copy has only in-frame clones and lacks some. The sample holds a few thousand clones; 25% to 35% are singletons and the top ten take roughly 17%. The adjacent lung that was sampled lay at least 2 cm from the tumor margin and showed no atypia. Source: normal lung tissue next to the tumor, taken before any cancer treatment. The clonotype comes from a woman aged 40-69 years with stage II squamous cell lung carcinoma. The chain recombines TRBV6-8 with TRBJ2-3, with 7 bases aligning to TRBD1. The CDR3 DNA sequence: TGTGCCAGCAGTGACAGGGCTAGCACAGATACGCAGTATTTT. Translation: CASSDRASTDTQYF.